These 5 T cell receptor beta chains were sequenced from one sample in a study of cytomegalovirus exposure and HLA in healthy donors. In the PCR, 60 Vbeta and 13 Jbeta primers were used. TCRdb's copy holds only in-frame clones and misses some; the assay was immunoSEQ multiplex PCR. This table holds under 200,000 clones, just under 80% found once. The specimen sequenced was PBMCs. These receptors were obtained from a woman aged 45-60 years in good health and CMV-seropositive.

The rearrangement joins TRBV11-3 to TRBJ2-7; D ambiguous. V was shortened by 1 base and J by 2 bases, with 15 bases between the two germline ends. Germline V gene lookup returns CDR1 SGHNT and CDR2 YENEEA. The CDR3 runs to 16 residues. CDR3 DNA sequence: TGTGCCAGCAGCTTAGGTGGTGACTCATACACCTACGAGCAGTACTTC. It encodes CASSLGGDSYTYEQYF.

The V call is TRBV5-4, the J call TRBJ1-6, with D perhaps matching TRBD1 (6 bases). The ends were cut back, 0 bases at V and 7 bases at J, with 8 bases in the middle. Per the germline V gene, CDR1 is SGHNT and CDR2 is YYREEE (reference sequence). The CDR3 length is 14 residues. The CDR3 region is CASSLEGGNSPLHF. CDR3 DNA: TGTGCCAGCAGCTTGGAGGGGGGGAATTCACCCCTCCACTTT.

This rearrangement joins TRBV28 to TRBJ1-2; 10 bases are a match to TRBD1. CDR3 length equals 16 residues. Germline loops: CDR1 MDHEN, CDR2 SYDVKM. The ends lost 7 bases at V and 0 bases at J; junction bases unmatched: 8. This CDR3 is CASKPGTGAANYGYTF. The CDR3 DNA reads as TGTGCCAGCAAACCCGGGACAGGGGCCGCTAACTATGGCTACACCTTC.

The chain carries TRBV4-3 and TRBJ2-5, with 9 bases that match TRBD2. From germline, CDR1 is LGHNA and CDR2 YSLEER. This CDR3 has 15 amino acids. The ends lost 1 base at V and 5 bases at J; junction bases unmatched: 5. CDR3 bases: TGCGCCAGCAGCCAAGGACTAGCGGAGGAGGAGACCCAGTACTTC. Its translation: CASSQGLAEEETQYF.

The V and J genes are TRBV11-3 and TRBJ2-2, with 11 bases identical to TRBD1. V shed 5 bases and J 4 bases; nucleotides not matched to a gene: 6. The germline V gene encodes CDR1 SGHNT and CDR2 YENEEA. The CDR3 has 16 residues. In DNA, the CDR3 is TGTGCCAGCAGCCCAGGACAGGGGGCTGGCACCGGGGAGCTGTTTTTT. Translation: CASSPGQGAGTGELFF.